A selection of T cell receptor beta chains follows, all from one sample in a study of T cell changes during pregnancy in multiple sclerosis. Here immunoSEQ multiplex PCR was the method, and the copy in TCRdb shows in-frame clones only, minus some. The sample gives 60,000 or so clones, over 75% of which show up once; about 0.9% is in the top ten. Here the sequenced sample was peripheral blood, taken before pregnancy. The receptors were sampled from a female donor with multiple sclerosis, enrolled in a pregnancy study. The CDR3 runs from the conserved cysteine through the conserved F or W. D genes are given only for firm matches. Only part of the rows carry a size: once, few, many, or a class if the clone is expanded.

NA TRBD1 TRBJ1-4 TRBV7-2 CASRRGQGNEKLFF TGTGCCAGCAGGCGCGGACAGGGGAATGAAAAACTGTTTTTT
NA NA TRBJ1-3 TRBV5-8 CASSLVAARLGNTIYF TGTGCCAGCAGCTTGGTGGCAGCACGACTCGGAAACACCATATATTTT
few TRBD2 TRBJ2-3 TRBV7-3 CASSPGLARDTQYF TGTGCCAGCAGCCCGGGACTAGCCAGAGATACGCAGTATTTT
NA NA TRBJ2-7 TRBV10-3 CAISEGVTYEQYF TGTGCCATCAGTGAGGGAGTCACCTACGAGCAGTACTTC
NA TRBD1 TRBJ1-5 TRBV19 CASSSGQGVQPQHF TGTGCCAGTAGCTCAGGACAGGGCGTCCAGCCCCAGCATTTT
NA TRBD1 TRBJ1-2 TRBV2 CASKQGIYGYTF TGTGCCAGCAAACAGGGGATCTATGGCTACACCTTC
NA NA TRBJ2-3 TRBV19 CASSAPGLDTDTQYF TGTGCCAGTAGTGCACCGGGACTCGACACAGATACGCAGTATTTT
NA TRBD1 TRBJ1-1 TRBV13 CASRRGRNTEAFF TGTGCCAGCAGGAGGGGGCGGAACACTGAAGCTTTCTTT
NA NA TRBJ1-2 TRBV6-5 CASSYSRAGSGYTF TGTGCCAGCAGTTACTCTAGGGCGGGGAGCGGCTACACCTTC
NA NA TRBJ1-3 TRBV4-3 CASRQDYSGNTIYF TGCGCCAGCAGACAGGACTACTCTGGAAACACCATATATTTT
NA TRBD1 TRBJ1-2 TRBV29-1 CSVAGTGTYGYTF TGCAGCGTTGCCGGGACAGGGACCTATGGCTACACCTTC
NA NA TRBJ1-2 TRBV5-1 CASSTFRGFYGYTF TGCGCCAGCAGCACCTTCAGGGGATTCTATGGCTACACCTTC
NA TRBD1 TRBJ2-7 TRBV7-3 CASSRDRAFEQYF TGTGCCAGCAGCAGGGACAGGGCTTTCGAGCAGTACTTC
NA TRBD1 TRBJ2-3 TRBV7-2 CASSFTGVYTDTQYF TGTGCCAGCAGCTTTACAGGGGTTTACACAGATACGCAGTATTTT
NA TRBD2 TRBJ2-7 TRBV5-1 CASSLVGSGGYQYF TGCGCCAGCAGCTTGGTTGGTAGCGGGGGGTATCAGTACTTC
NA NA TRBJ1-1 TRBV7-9 CASFIGGPLRHTEAFF TGTGCCAGCTTTATCGGGGGGCCTCTAAGGCACACTGAAGCTTTCTTT
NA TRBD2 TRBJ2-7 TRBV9 CASSVELGGVYEQYF TGTGCCAGCAGCGTAGAACTCGGGGGGGTCTACGAGCAGTACTTC
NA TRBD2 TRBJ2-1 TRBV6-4 CASSRGLAGTDEQFF TGTGCCAGCAGCCGGGGACTAGCGGGCACCGATGAGCAGTTCTTC
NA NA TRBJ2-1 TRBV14 CASSQRGAWNEQFF TGTGCCAGCAGCCAACGGGGGGCCTGGAATGAGCAGTTCTTC
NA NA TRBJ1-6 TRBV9 CASSVDAGSYNSPLHF TGTGCCAGCAGCGTAGATGCGGGCTCCTATAATTCACCCCTCCACTTT
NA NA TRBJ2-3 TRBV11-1 CASSLRLDLTDTQYF TGTGCCAGCAGCTTGAGGCTAGACTTGACAGATACGCAGTATTTT
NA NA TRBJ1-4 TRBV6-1 CASRAPDSNEKLFF TGTGCCAGCAGAGCCCCGGACAGTAACGAAAAACTGTTTTTT
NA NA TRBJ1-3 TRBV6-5 CASKTGGIAGNTIYF TGTGCCAGCAAGACGGGAGGAATAGCTGGAAACACCATATATTTT
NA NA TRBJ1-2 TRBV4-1 CASSQLTTEIVSGTF TGCGCCAGCAGCCAACTTACGACAGAAATCGTCAGTGGCACCTTC
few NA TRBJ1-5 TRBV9 CASSLGGNNQPQHF TGTGCCAGCAGCCTGGGGGGGAACAATCAGCCCCAGCATTTT
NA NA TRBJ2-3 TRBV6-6 CASSPAGAGTDTQYF TGTGCCAGCAGTCCGGCGGGGGCGGGCACAGATACGCAGTATTTT
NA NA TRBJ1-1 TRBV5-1 CASSLAGGARTEAFF TGCGCCAGCAGCTTGGCCGGGGGGGCACGGACTGAAGCTTTCTTT
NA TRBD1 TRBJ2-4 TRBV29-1 CSVPGQVKNIQYF TGCAGCGTTCCCGGACAGGTCAAAAACATTCAGTACTTC
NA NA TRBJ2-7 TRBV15 CATSRDWQTYEQYF TGTGCCACCAGCAGAGATTGGCAGACCTACGAGCAGTACTTC
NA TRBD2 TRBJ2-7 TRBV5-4 CASSLKRGGPAYEQYF TGTGCCAGCAGCTTGAAGCGGGGTGGGCCCGCGTACGAGCAGTACTTC
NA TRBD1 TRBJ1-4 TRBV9 CASSARTGTNEKLFF TGTGCCAGCAGCGCTCGGACAGGAACGAATGAAAAACTGTTTTTT
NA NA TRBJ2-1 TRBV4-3 CASSSSQGSSYNEQFF TGCGCCAGCTCTTCGTCCCAGGGGAGCTCCTACAATGAGCAGTTCTTC
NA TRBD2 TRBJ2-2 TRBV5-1 CASTSGLAGTNTGELFF TGCGCCAGTACCTCGGGACTAGCGGGAACGAACACCGGGGAGCTGTTTTTT
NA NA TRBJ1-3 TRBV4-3 CASSQLREGPGNTIYF TGCGCCAGCAGCCAGCTCCGAGAGGGCCCTGGAAACACCATATATTTT
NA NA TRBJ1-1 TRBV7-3 CASSLGSPLNTEAFF TGTGCCAGCAGCTTAGGGAGTCCCTTGAACACTGAAGCTTTCTTT
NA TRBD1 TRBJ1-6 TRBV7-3 CASSLYGTGAPHSPLHF TGTGCCAGCAGCTTATATGGAACAGGGGCTCCGCATTCACCCCTCCACTTT
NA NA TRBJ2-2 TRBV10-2 CASKRGTNTGELFF TGCGCCAGCAAGAGGGGGACGAACACCGGGGAGCTGTTTTTT
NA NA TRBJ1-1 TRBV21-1 CASVPPRGGNTEAFF TGTGCCAGCGTGCCCCCGAGGGGGGGGAACACTGAAGCTTTCTTT
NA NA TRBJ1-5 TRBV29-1 CSVVDTAFNQPQHF TGCAGCGTGGTTGACACAGCCTTCAATCAGCCCCAGCATTTT
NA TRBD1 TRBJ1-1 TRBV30 CAWRRGRLGTEAFF TGTGCCTGGAGAAGGGGGCGATTGGGCACTGAAGCTTTCTTT
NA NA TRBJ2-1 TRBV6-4 CASSDSTSNHEQFF TGTGCCAGCAGTGACTCAACTAGCAACCATGAGCAGTTCTTC
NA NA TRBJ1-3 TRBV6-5 CASRAAGNTIYF TGTGCCAGCAGAGCCGCGGGAAACACCATATATTTT
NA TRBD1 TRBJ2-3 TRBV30 CAWSVPVGQGVGTQYF TGTGCCTGGAGTGTCCCCGTGGGACAGGGAGTCGGTACGCAGTATTTT
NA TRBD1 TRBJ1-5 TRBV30 CAWNTGGRQPQHF TGTGCCTGGAATACAGGGGGGCGGCAGCCCCAGCATTTT
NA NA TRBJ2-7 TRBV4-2 CASSQDPTVGAYEQYF TGTGCCAGCAGCCAAGACCCGACAGTCGGCGCCTACGAGCAGTACTTC
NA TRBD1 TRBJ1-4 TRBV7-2 CASSMTGGGGEKLFF TGTGCCAGCAGCATGACAGGGGGAGGAGGTGAAAAACTGTTTTTT
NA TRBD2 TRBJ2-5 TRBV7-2 CASSLSLASGETQYF TGTGCCAGCAGCTTATCCCTGGCTAGCGGGGAGACCCAGTACTTC
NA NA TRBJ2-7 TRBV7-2 CASSEVGAGSSYEQYF TGTGCCAGCAGCGAGGTAGGAGCGGGCAGCTCCTACGAGCAGTACTTC
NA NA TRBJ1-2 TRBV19 CASSTQTADRILYGYTF TGTGCCAGTAGTACCCAAACCGCGGACAGAATTCTCTATGGCTACACCTTC
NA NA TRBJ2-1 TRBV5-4 CASSLAQGMAYNEQFF TGTGCCAGCAGCTTGGCCCAGGGGATGGCCTACAATGAGCAGTTCTTC
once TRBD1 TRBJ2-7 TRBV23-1 CASRDRVVYEQYF TGCGCCAGCAGGGACAGGGTTGTTTACGAGCAGTACTTC
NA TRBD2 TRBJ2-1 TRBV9 CASSVGGRGLAGGWEQFF TGTGCCAGCAGCGTAGGCGGGAGGGGCCTAGCGGGGGGCTGGGAGCAGTTCTTC
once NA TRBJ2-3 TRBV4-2 CASSQEAGDTQYF TGTGCCAGCAGCCAAGAAGCAGGAGATACGCAGTATTTT
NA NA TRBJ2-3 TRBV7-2 CASSWAQGLDTQYF TGTGCCAGCAGCTGGGCCCAAGGACTGGATACGCAGTATTTT
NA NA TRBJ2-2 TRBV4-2 CASSQDTLNSPGELFF TGTGCCAGCAGCCAAGATACCCTCAATAGCCCCGGGGAGCTGTTTTTT
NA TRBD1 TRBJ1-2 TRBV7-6 CASSLAEGDRSGGYTF TGTGCCAGCAGCTTAGCGGAGGGGGACAGGTCGGGGGGCTACACCTTC
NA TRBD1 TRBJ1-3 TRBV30 CAWSPGQGAHTIYF TGTGCCTGGAGCCCGGGACAGGGGGCTCACACCATATATTTT
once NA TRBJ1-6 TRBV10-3 CAISESSDLNSPLHF TGTGCCATCAGTGAGTCTTCAGATCTGAATTCACCCCTCCACTTT
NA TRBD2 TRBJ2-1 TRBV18 CASSPGLARNEQFF TGTGCCAGCTCACCGGGACTAGCCCGCAATGAGCAGTTCTTC